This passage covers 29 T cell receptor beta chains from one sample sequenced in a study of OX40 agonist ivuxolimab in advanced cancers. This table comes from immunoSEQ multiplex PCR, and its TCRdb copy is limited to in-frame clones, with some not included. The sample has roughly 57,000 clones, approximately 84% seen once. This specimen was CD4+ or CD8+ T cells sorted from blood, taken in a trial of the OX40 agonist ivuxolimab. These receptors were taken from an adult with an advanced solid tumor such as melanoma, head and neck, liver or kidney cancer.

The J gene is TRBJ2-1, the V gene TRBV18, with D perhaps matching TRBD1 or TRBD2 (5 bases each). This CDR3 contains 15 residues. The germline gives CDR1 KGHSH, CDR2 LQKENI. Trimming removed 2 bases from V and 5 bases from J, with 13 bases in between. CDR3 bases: TGTGCCAGCTCACCATGGGGGAGCTGGGACAATGAGCAGTTCTTC. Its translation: CASSPWGSWDNEQFF.

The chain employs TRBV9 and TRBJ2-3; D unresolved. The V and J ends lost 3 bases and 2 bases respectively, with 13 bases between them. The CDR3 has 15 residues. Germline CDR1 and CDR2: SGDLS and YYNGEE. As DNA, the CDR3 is TGTGCCAGCAGCGCAAGGGAAAGGCCCACAGATACGCAGTATTTT. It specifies CASSARERPTDTQYF.

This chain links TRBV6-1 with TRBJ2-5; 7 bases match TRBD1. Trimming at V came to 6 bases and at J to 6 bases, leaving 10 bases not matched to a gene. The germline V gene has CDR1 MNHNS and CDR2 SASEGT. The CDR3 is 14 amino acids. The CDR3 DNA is TGTGCCAGCAGCGAAAGACAGGGCCTTAAGACCCAGTACTTC. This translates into CASSERQGLKTQYF.

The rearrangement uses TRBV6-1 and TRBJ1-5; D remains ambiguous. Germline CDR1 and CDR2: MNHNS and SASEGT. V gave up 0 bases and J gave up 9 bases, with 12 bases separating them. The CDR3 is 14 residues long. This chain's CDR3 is CASSEAGGERPQHF. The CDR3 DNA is TGTGCCAGCAGTGAAGCGGGCGGTGAGAGGCCCCAGCATTTT.

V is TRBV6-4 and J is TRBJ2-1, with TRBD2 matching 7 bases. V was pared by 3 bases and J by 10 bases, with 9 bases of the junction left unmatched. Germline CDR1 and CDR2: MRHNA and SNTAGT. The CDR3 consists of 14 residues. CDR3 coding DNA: TGTGCCAGCAGTGAGGGTTGGGGAGGGGAAGAGCAGTTCTTC. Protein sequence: CASSEGWGGEEQFF.

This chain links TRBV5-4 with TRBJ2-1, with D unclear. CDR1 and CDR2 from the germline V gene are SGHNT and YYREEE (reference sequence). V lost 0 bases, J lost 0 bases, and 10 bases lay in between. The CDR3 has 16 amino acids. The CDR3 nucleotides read TGTGCCAGCAGCTTGGATCCGGAGAGCTCCTACAATGAGCAGTTCTTC. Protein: CASSLDPESSYNEQFF.

CDR3 loop: CASSLDSGIYNEQFF. Here the CDR3 DNA reads TGTGCCAGCAGCTTAGATAGCGGGATATACAATGAGCAGTTCTTC. The chain carries TRBV7-9 and TRBJ2-1; 8 bases agree with TRBD2. This CDR3 region has 15 residues. Germline loops: CDR1 SEHNR, CDR2 FQNEAQ (reference sequence). V lost 1 base, J lost 4 bases, and 3 bases stayed unmatched.

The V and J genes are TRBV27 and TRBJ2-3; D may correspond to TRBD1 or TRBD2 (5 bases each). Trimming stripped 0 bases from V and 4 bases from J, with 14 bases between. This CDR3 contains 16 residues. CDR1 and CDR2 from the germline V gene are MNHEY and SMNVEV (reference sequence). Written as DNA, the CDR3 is TGTGCCAGCAGTTTATCGAGGGGTGGGACGTCAGATACGCAGTATTTT. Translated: CASSLSRGGTSDTQYF.

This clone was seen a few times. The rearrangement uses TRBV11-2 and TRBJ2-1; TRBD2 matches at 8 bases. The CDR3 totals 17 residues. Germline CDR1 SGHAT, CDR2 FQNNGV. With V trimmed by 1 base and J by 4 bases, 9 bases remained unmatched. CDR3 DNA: TGTGCCAGCAGCTTAGTGCCTCTAGCGGGCCTATACAATGAGCAGTTCTTC. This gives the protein CASSLVPLAGLYNEQFF. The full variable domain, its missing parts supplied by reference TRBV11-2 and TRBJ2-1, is EAGVAQSPRYKIIEKRQSVAFWCNPISGHATLYWYQQILGQGPKLLIQFQNNGVVDDSQLPKDRFSAERLKGVDSTLKIQPAKLEDSAVYLCASSLVPLAGLYNEQFFGPGTRLTVL.

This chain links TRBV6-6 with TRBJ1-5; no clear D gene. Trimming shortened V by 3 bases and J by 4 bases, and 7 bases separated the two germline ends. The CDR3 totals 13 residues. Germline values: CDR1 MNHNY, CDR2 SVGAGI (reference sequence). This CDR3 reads CASSYGQNQPQHF. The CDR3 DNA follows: TGTGCCAGCAGTTATGGGCAGAATCAGCCCCAGCATTTT.

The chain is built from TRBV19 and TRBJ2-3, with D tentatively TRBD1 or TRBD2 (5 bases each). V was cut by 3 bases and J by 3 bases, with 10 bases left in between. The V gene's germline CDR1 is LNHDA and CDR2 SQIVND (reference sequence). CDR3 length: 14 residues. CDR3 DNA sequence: TGTGCCAGTAGTATCGGGGCCGTTACAGATACGCAGTATTTT. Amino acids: CASSIGAVTDTQYF. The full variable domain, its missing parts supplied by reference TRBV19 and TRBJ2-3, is DGGITQSPKYLFRKEGQNVTLSCEQNLNHDAMYWYRQDPGQGLRLIYYSQIVNDFQKGDIAEGYSVSREKKESFPLTVTSAQKNPTAFYLCASSIGAVTDTQYFGPGTRLTVL.

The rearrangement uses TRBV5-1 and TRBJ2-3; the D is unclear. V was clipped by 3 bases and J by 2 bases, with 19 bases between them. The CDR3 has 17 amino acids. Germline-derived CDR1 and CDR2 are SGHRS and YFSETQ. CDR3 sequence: CASSSYGPRRPTDTQYF. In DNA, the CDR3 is TGCGCCAGCAGCTCCTACGGCCCCAGACGTCCCACAGATACGCAGTATTTT.

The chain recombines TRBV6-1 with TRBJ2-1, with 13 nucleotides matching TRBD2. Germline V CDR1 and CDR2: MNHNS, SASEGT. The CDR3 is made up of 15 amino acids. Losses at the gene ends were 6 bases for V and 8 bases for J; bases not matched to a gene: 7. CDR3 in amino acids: CASSTGLAGVDEQFF. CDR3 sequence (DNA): TGTGCCAGCAGCACAGGACTAGCGGGAGTTGATGAGCAGTTCTTC.

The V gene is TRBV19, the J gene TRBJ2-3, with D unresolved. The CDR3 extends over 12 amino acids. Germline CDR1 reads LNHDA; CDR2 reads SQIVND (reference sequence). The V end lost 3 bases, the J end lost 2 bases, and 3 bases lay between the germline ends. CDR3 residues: CASSINTDTQYF. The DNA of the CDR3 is TGTGCCAGTAGTATTAACACAGATACGCAGTATTTT. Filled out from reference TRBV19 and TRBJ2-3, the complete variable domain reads DGGITQSPKYLFRKEGQNVTLSCEQNLNHDAMYWYRQDPGQGLRLIYYSQIVNDFQKGDIAEGYSVSREKKESFPLTVTSAQKNPTAFYLCASSINTDTQYFGPGTRLTVL.

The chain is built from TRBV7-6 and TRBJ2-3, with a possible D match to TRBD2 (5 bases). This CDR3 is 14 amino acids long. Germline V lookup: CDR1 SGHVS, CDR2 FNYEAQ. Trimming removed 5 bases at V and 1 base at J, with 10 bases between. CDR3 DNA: TGTGCCAGCAGCCCCGTACTAGGCACAGATACGCAGTATTTT. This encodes CASSPVLGTDTQYF.

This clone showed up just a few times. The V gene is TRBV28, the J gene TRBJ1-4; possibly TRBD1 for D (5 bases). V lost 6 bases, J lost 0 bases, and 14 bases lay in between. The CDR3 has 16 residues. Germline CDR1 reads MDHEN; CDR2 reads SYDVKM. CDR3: CASRSTATTTNEKLFF. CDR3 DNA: TGTGCCAGCAGGTCGACAGCCACCACAACTAATGAAAAACTGTTTTTT.

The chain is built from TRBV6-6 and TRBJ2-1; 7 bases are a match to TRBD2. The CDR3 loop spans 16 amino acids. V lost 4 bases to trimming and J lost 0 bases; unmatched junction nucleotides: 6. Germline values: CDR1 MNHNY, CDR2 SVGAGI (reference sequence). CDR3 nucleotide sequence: TGTGCCAGCAGTTCTAGCGGACTAAGCTCCTACAATGAGCAGTTCTTC. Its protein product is CASSSSGLSSYNEQFF.

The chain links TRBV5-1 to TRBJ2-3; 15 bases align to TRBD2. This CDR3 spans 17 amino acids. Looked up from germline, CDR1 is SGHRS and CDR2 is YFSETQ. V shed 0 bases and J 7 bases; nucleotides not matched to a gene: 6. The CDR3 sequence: CASSLAFGTSGRNTQYF. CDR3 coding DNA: TGCGCCAGCAGCTTGGCCTTCGGGACTAGCGGGAGGAATACGCAGTATTTT.

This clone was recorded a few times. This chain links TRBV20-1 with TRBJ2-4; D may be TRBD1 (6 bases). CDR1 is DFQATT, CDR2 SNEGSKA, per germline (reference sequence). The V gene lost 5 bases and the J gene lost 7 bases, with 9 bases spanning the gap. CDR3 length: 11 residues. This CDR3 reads CSAATGNIQYF. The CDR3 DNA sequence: TGCAGTGCTGCGACAGGCAACATTCAGTACTTC.

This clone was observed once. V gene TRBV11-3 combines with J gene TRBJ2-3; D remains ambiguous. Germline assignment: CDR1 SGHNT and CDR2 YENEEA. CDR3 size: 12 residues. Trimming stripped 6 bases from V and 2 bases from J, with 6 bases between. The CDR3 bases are TGTGCCAGCAGGCGTTCCACAGATACGCAGTATTTT. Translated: CASRRSTDTQYF.

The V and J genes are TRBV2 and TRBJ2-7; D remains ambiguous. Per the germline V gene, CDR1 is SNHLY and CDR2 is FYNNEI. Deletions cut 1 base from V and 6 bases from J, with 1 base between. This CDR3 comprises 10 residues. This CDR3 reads CASSEGEQYF. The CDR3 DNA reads TGTGCCAGCAGTGAAGGCGAGCAGTACTTC.

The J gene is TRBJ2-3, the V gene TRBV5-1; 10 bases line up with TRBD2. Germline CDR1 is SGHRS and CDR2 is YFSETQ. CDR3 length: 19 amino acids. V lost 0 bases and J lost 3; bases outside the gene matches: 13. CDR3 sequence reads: CASSLGIAGGYRRTDTQYF. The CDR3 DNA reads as TGCGCCAGCAGCTTGGGGATAGCGGGAGGCTACAGGAGGACAGATACGCAGTATTTT. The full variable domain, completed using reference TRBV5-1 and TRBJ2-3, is KAGVTQTPRYLIKTRGQQVTLSCSPISGHRSVSWYQQTPGQGLQFLFEYFSETQRNKGNFPGRFSGRQFSNSRSEMNVSTLELGDSALYLCASSLGIAGGYRRTDTQYFGPGTRLTVL.

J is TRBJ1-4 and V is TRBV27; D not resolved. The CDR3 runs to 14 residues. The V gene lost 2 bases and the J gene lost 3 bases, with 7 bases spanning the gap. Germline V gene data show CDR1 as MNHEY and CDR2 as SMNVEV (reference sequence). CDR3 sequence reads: CASSLVGSNEKLFF. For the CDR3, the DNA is TGTGCCAGCAGTTTAGTCGGGTCTAATGAAAAACTGTTTTTT.

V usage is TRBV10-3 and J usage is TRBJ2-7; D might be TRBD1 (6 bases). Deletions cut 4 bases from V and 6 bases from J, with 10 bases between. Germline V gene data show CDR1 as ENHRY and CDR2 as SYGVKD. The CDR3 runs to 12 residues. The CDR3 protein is CAISATGTEQYF. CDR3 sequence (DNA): TGTGCCATCAGTGCAACAGGGACCGAGCAGTACTTC.

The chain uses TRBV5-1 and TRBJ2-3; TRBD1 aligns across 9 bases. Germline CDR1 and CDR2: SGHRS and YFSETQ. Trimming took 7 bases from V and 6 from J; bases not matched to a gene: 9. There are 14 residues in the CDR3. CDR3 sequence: CASGQDRGEDTQYF. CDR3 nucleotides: TGCGCCAGCGGCCAGGACAGGGGAGAGGATACGCAGTATTTT.

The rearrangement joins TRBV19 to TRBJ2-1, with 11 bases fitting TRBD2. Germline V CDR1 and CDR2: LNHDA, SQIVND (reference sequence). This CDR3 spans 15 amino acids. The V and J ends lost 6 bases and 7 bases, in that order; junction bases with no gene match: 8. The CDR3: CASSSSSGGNNEQFF. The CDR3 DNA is TGTGCCAGTAGCAGCTCTAGCGGGGGGAATAATGAGCAGTTCTTC.

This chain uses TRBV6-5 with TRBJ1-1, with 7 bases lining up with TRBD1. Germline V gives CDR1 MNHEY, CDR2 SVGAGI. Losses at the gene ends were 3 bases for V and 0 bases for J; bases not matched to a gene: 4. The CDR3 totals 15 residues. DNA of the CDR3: TGTGCCAGCAGTTATGGGGACAGACTGAACACTGAAGCTTTCTTT. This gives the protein CASSYGDRLNTEAFF.

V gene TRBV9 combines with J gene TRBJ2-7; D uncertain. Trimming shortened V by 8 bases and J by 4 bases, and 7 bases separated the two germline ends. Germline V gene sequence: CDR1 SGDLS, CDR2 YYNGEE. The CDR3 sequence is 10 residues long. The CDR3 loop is CARVRYEQYF. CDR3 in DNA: TGTGCCAGGGTAAGGTACGAGCAGTACTTC.

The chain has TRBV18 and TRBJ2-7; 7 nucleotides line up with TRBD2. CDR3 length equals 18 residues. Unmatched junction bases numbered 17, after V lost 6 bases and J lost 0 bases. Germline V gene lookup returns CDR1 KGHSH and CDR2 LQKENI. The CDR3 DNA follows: TGTGCCAGCTCCGAACTAGCGTGGGCCCCACTTAGCTCCTACGAGCAGTACTTC. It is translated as CASSELAWAPLSSYEQYF.